This is a list of T cell receptor beta chains from one sample in a study of cytomegalovirus exposure and HLA in healthy donors. Some clones are missing from TCRdb's copy, which holds only in-frame ones; the method was immunoSEQ multiplex PCR. Of about 160,000 clones listed, about 77% are singletons. Sequencing input: PBMCs. These receptors were obtained from a man between 18 and 35 years old in good health and CMV-seropositive. CDR3s include the opening cysteine and the closing phenylalanine or tryptophan. The D gene is left open where the match is weak. Size is stated for part of the rows, as once, few or many counts, or as a class when the clone is expanded.

V	size	D	J	DNA	CDR3
TRBV18	NA	TRBD2	TRBJ2-1	TGTGCCAGCTCACCACCTGGGCTAGCGGGAGGTATGGGTGAGCAGTTCTTC	CASSPPGLAGGMGEQFF
TRBV11-2	few	NA	TRBJ2-7	TGTGCCAGCAGCACCCGGGTTGCCCAGTACGAGCAGTACTTC	CASSTRVAQYEQYF
TRBV6-5	NA	NA	TRBJ2-2	TGTGCCAGCAGTTACTTTCCGAGACAGGCGTCGGGGGAGCTGTTTTTT	CASSYFPRQASGELFF
TRBV5-1	NA	NA	TRBJ2-3	TGCGCCAGCAGCTTGGGGCAGGGACTGACAGATACGCAGTATTTT	CASSLGQGLTDTQYF
TRBV6-1	NA	NA	TRBJ1-2	TGTGCCAGCAGTGAAGCGCGGGGAGTCAACTATGGCTACACCTTC	CASSEARGVNYGYTF
TRBV6-4	NA	NA	TRBJ1-3	TGTGCCAGCAGTGACTCTCCAGGGCACTCTGGAAACACCATATATTTT	CASSDSPGHSGNTIYF
TRBV7-9	NA	NA	TRBJ1-1	TGTGCCAGCAGCTTAGGCCAGGGCGACACTGAAGCTTTCTTT	CASSLGQGDTEAFF
TRBV7-2	NA	NA	TRBJ1-1	TGTGCCAGCAGCTCTCGATTACCCTATATCAACACTGAAGCTTTCTTT	CASSSRLPYINTEAFF
TRBV9	NA	NA	TRBJ2-1	TGTGCCAGCAGCGTAGACTCCCTCAATGAGCAGTTCTTC	CASSVDSLNEQFF
TRBV20-1	few	NA	TRBJ1-2	TGCAGTGTTCCTTCTGGCTACACCTTC	CSVPSGYTF
TRBV6-1	once	NA	TRBJ1-3	TGTGCCAGCAGTGAAAGGGGAGGAATACTGGTATATTTT	CASSERGGILVYF
TRBV4-3	NA	NA	TRBJ2-2	TGCGCCAGCAGACCGGACGCGACGGGAAGCACCGGGGAGCTGTTTTTT	CASRPDATGSTGELFF
TRBV7-9	NA	NA	TRBJ2-7	TGTGCCAGCAGGTCAGATTCGTACGAGCAGTACTTC	CASRSDSYEQYF
TRBV19	NA	NA	TRBJ2-5	TGTGCCAGTAGTCCCCCTTACCAAGAGACCCAGTACTTC	CASSPPYQETQYF
TRBV7-8	NA	NA	TRBJ2-7	TGTGCCAGCACAAAAGAGAACTCCTACGAGCAGTACTTC	CASTKENSYEQYF
TRBV2	once	NA	TRBJ2-5	TGTGCCAGCAGTGTCTTCCAAGAGACCCAGTACTTC	CASSVFQETQYF
TRBV5-4	NA	NA	TRBJ2-3	TGTGCCAGCAGAAGGGACACTACCACAGATACGCAGTATTTT	CASRRDTTTDTQYF